The 32 T cell receptor beta chains presented below share a single source sample, sequenced in a study of blood T cell repertoires in COVID-19. TCRdb's table, derived via immunoSEQ multiplex PCR, lists solely in-frame clones and lacks some. The sample contains about 170,000 clones, approximately 82% of which appear only once. The specimen was peripheral blood. The source of these receptors is a woman older than 75 with active or convalescent COVID-19.

J is TRBJ2-3 and V is TRBV5-1, with D perhaps TRBD1 (5 bases). Looked up from germline, CDR1 is SGHRS and CDR2 is YFSETQ. V lost 0 bases and J lost 2, with 7 bases in between. The CDR3 runs to 14 residues. CDR3 bases: TGCGCCAGCAGCTTGGGACAGACCACAGATACGCAGTATTTT. It encodes CASSLGQTTDTQYF.

This rearrangement joins TRBV6-6 to TRBJ2-5; 8 bases align to TRBD2. V lost 5 bases and J lost 2; bases outside the gene matches: 16. This CDR3 is built from 18 residues. Germline lookup yields CDR1 MNHNY and CDR2 SVGAGI (reference sequence). Here the CDR3 DNA reads TGTGCCAGCAGTCTCACTCCTCGGGGAGCGGGAGCGCAAGAGACCCAGTACTTC. It is translated as CASSLTPRGAGAQETQYF.

This clone was seen only a few times. The CDR3, as DNA: TGCGCCAGCAGCCAAGGGGGTGGGGCAACCCCGGGCAATGAGCAGTTCTTC. This translates into CASSQGGGATPGNEQFF. The V gene is TRBV4-1, the J gene TRBJ2-1; D may be TRBD1 (5 bases). Between the trimmed V and J ends, which lost 1 base and 6 bases, there was a span of 19 bases. Per germline, CDR1 MGHRA and CDR2 YSYEKL. The CDR3 consists of 17 residues.

The chain joins TRBV9 to TRBJ2-2; the D is unclear. V lost 3 bases and J 3 bases, leaving 9 bases between the germline ends. From germline, CDR1 is SGDLS and CDR2 YYNGEE. CDR3 length: 14 amino acids. The CDR3 DNA is TGTGCCAGCAGCGGGAGATACTACACCGGGGAGCTGTTTTTT. It translates to CASSGRYYTGELFF.

This clone was detected a few times. This chain uses TRBV11-2 with TRBJ2-5; D gene ambiguous. Trimming took 1 base from V and 4 from J, leaving 10 bases between them. The CDR3 is made up of 14 amino acids. Germline lookup yields CDR1 SGHAT and CDR2 FQNNGV. The CDR3 region is CASSLAGVPETQYF. CDR3 bases: TGTGCCAGCAGCTTAGCCGGAGTCCCAGAGACCCAGTACTTC.

This clone was detected once. J is TRBJ1-2 and V is TRBV19; D call uncertain. V was shortened by 3 bases and J by 7 bases, with 9 bases between the two germline ends. This CDR3 comprises 12 residues. Germline lookup yields CDR1 LNHDA and CDR2 SQIVND (reference sequence). CDR3 loop: CASSMRVSGYTF. For the CDR3, the DNA is TGTGCCAGTAGTATGAGGGTTTCTGGCTACACCTTC. The variable domain in full, with the rest retrieved from reference TRBV19 and TRBJ1-2, is DGGITQSPKYLFRKEGQNVTLSCEQNLNHDAMYWYRQDPGQGLRLIYYSQIVNDFQKGDIAEGYSVSREKKESFPLTVTSAQKNPTAFYLCASSMRVSGYTFGSGTRLTVV.

V usage is TRBV4-1 and J usage is TRBJ2-2; the match to TRBD2 covers 8 bases. Germline lookup yields CDR1 MGHRA and CDR2 YSYEKL. The trim removed 6 bases at V and 7 bases at J, leaving 13 bases unmatched. The CDR3 has 16 amino acids. CDR3 loop: CASRDLRSGSLGELFF. The CDR3 bases are TGCGCCAGCAGAGACCTTCGCAGCGGGAGTCTCGGGGAGCTGTTTTTT.

The V and J genes are TRBV10-3 and TRBJ2-7, with unresolved D. The V gene lost 7 bases and the J gene lost 3 bases, with 13 bases spanning the gap. Germline CDR1 and CDR2: ENHRY and SYGVKD. The CDR3 extends over 13 amino acids. CDR3 bases: TGTGCCATCAATCCTGGGCACGACTACGAGCAGTACTTC. Translated: CAINPGHDYEQYF.

CDR3 nucleotide sequence: TGTGCCAGCAGTTTATCAGGAATTCACACAGATACGCAGTATTTT. This translates into CASSLSGIHTDTQYF. This chain links TRBV28 with TRBJ2-3; D gene ambiguous. The V end was cut by 1 base, the J end by 2 bases, with 10 bases between. The CDR3 has 15 residues. The V gene's germline CDR1 is MDHEN and CDR2 SYDVKM.

CDR3 DNA: TGTGCCAGCAGCTTCTTCCAGGTATCCTACGAGCAGTACTTC. It specifies CASSFFQVSYEQYF. V is TRBV5-6 and J is TRBJ2-7; no firm D call. The CDR3 contains 14 residues. Trimming removed 2 bases at V and 1 base at J, with 10 bases between. The germline CDR1 and CDR2 sequences are SGHDT and YYEEEE.

The V call is TRBV9, the J call TRBJ2-1; 12 nucleotides line up with TRBD2. The CDR3 totals 15 residues. The ends lost 4 bases at V and 5 bases at J; junction bases unmatched: 4. Germline V CDR1 and CDR2: SGDLS, YYNGEE. CDR3 sequence reads: CASSYGLAGNNEQFF. CDR3 DNA: TGTGCCAGCAGCTACGGACTAGCGGGAAACAATGAGCAGTTCTTC.

The chain has TRBV6-5 and TRBJ2-3, with D perhaps TRBD2 (6 bases). In germline, CDR1 is MNHEY, CDR2 SVGAGI. The V and J ends lost 4 bases and 1 base respectively, with 12 bases between them. This CDR3 region has 15 residues. The CDR3 sequence: CASSSRLGRTDTQYF. In DNA, the CDR3 is TGTGCCAGCAGTTCGCGACTAGGGCGCACAGATACGCAGTATTTT.

This chain connects TRBV2 to TRBJ2-1; D is unclear. V lost 9 bases and J lost 0, with 12 bases in between. The CDR3 loop spans 14 amino acids. CDR1 and CDR2 (germline): SNHLY, FYNNEI. The CDR3 sequence is CASSPFTSYNEQFF. DNA of the CDR3: TGTGCCAGTAGCCCCTTTACCTCCTACAATGAGCAGTTCTTC.

The chain is built from TRBV6-1 and TRBJ1-1, with D perhaps TRBD1 (5 bases). In germline, CDR1 is MNHNS, CDR2 SASEGT. V lost 2 bases to trimming and J lost 1 base, with 11 bases between them. The CDR3 has 15 residues. The chain's CDR3 is CASSEQGSRNTEAFF. CDR3 DNA sequence: TGTGCCAGCAGTGAACAGGGATCCCGGAACACTGAAGCTTTCTTT.

The rearrangement uses TRBV27 and TRBJ1-1; D gene unclear. Germline values: CDR1 MNHEY, CDR2 SMNVEV (reference sequence). CDR3 length: 16 residues. V shed 7 bases and J shed 1 base, with 19 bases lying between them. CDR3 amino acids: CASTSHRAGPNTEAFF. CDR3 nucleotide sequence: TGTGCCAGCACCTCACATAGAGCAGGTCCGAACACTGAAGCTTTCTTT.

This rearrangement joins TRBV19 to TRBJ2-7, with 9 bases identical to TRBD2. This CDR3 comprises 15 residues. Germline assignment: CDR1 LNHDA and CDR2 SQIVND (reference sequence). J was trimmed by 2 bases and V by 6 bases; bases with no gene match: 8. The CDR3 DNA is TGTGCCAGTAGCCTTACTAGCGGGTACACCTACGAGCAGTACTTC. Translated: CASSLTSGYTYEQYF.

This clone was found once. V and J are TRBV28 and TRBJ2-1; 7 bases map to TRBD1. V lost 1 base and J lost 0; bases outside the gene matches: 3. The CDR3 is made up of 16 amino acids. CDR1 and CDR2 (germline): MDHEN, SYDVKM. CDR3 bases: TGTGCCAGCAGTTTATCTGCAGGGGGCTCCTACAATGAGCAGTTCTTC. Amino acid sequence: CASSLSAGGSYNEQFF. Combining the CDR3 with reference TRBV28 and TRBJ2-1 gives the whole variable domain DVKVTQSSRYLVKRTGEKVFLECVQDMDHENMFWYRQDPGLGLRLIYFSYDVKMKEKGDIPEGYSVSREKKERFSLILESASTNQTSMYLCASSLSAGGSYNEQFFGPGTRLTVL.

The chain joins TRBV19 to TRBJ2-1; 10 bases are shared with TRBD1. The CDR3 consists of 16 residues. Germline lookup yields CDR1 LNHDA and CDR2 SQIVND (reference sequence). V was clipped by 3 bases and J by 6 bases; unmatched bases: 8. The CDR3 loop is CASSISGQGGRNEQFF. In nucleotides, the CDR3 is TGTGCCAGTAGTATCTCTGGACAGGGGGGGCGCAATGAGCAGTTCTTC.

The chain combines TRBV10-3 with TRBJ1-4; 8 bases are a match to TRBD1. J was trimmed by 8 bases and V by 3 bases; bases with no gene match: 2. The germline V gene has CDR1 ENHRY and CDR2 SYGVKD. The CDR3 has 13 residues. The CDR3: CAISDGQGEKLFF. The DNA for the CDR3 is TGTGCCATCAGTGACGGACAGGGAGAAAAACTGTTTTTT.

This clone was seen a single time. J is TRBJ1-6 and V is TRBV6-5; TRBD1 agrees at 7 bases. CDR1 and CDR2 from the germline V gene are MNHEY and SVGAGI. The junction had 6 bases not matched to a gene; V was cut back by 8 bases and J by 5 bases. The CDR3 is 14 amino acids. CDR3 sequence: CASFLTGNNSPLHF. CDR3 in DNA: TGTGCCAGCTTCCTGACAGGGAATAATTCACCCCTCCACTTT.

The CDR3 sequence: CASSLVIAGGSETQYF. DNA of the CDR3: TGTGCCAGCAGCTTAGTAATAGCGGGAGGGTCTGAGACCCAGTACTTC. The chain links TRBV11-2 to TRBJ2-5; TRBD2 agrees at 11 bases. CDR3 length equals 16 residues. CDR1 is SGHAT and CDR2 is FQNNGV in the germline V gene. J was trimmed by 5 bases and V by 1 base; bases with no gene match: 6.

The V call is TRBV4-2, the J call TRBJ2-7; D possibly corresponds to TRBD1 (6 bases). This CDR3 has 14 amino acids. Trimming took 1 base from V and 4 from J, leaving 11 bases between them. Germline CDR1 is LGHNA and CDR2 is YNFKEQ. The CDR3 nucleotides are TGTGCCAGCAGCCAAGCCGCCCAGGGGTACGAGCAGTACTTC. Protein: CASSQAAQGYEQYF.

V is TRBV10-3 and J is TRBJ2-1; D not certain. The CDR3 is made up of 13 amino acids. CDR1 is ENHRY, CDR2 SYGVKD, per germline. Trimming took 6 bases from V and 7 from J, leaving 13 bases between them. CDR3 protein: CAISGLGRNEQFF. For the CDR3, the DNA is TGTGCCATCAGCGGCCTAGGTCGGAATGAGCAGTTCTTC.

The chain joins TRBV9 to TRBJ2-2; no firm D call. The CDR3 is 15 residues long. Per the germline V gene, CDR1 is SGDLS and CDR2 is YYNGEE. V was shortened by 0 bases and J by 3 bases, with 9 bases between the two germline ends. The CDR3 protein is CASSVGETYTGELFF. CDR3 DNA sequence: TGTGCCAGCAGCGTAGGAGAGACATACACCGGGGAGCTGTTTTTT.

The chain recombines TRBV5-1 with TRBJ2-1; no clear D. Germline CDR1 and CDR2: SGHRS and YFSETQ. The CDR3 has 14 residues. Between the trimmed V and J ends, which lost 4 bases and 5 bases, there was a span of 13 bases. The DNA of the CDR3 is TGCGCCAGCAGCCTGCGAGTTAGAAACAATGAGCAGTTCTTC. Its translation: CASSLRVRNNEQFF.

The V and J genes are TRBV27 and TRBJ2-2; the D gene is possibly TRBD1 (6 bases). The V end was cut by 8 bases, the J end by 1 base, with 14 bases between. The CDR3 has 15 amino acids. Per the germline V gene, CDR1 is MNHEY and CDR2 is SMNVEV (reference sequence). The CDR3 nucleotides are TGTGCCAGCCTCAGAACAGGGTTGAACACCGGGGAGCTGTTTTTT. Translated, it gives CASLRTGLNTGELFF.

V usage is TRBV6-5 and J usage is TRBJ1-2; 8 bases are shared with TRBD1. Germline loops: CDR1 MNHEY, CDR2 SVGAGI. Trimming at V came to 6 bases and at J to 2 bases, leaving 8 bases not matched to a gene. The CDR3 contains 15 residues. The CDR3 sequence is CASRGGQGKNYGYTF. CDR3 nucleotide sequence: TGTGCCAGCAGGGGCGGACAGGGCAAAAACTATGGCTACACCTTC.

This chain joins TRBV29-1 and TRBJ2-3; TRBD2 is a possible D gene (6 bases). The germline V gene encodes CDR1 SQVTM and CDR2 ANQGSEA. This CDR3 has 13 residues. The V end was cut by 6 bases, the J end by 2 bases, with 12 bases between. In DNA form, the CDR3 reads TGCAGCGTGGGGAGGACTGACACAGATACGCAGTATTTT. Its protein product is CSVGRTDTDTQYF.

V and J are TRBV10-3 and TRBJ2-2, with a tentative D call TRBD2 (6 bases). Looked up from germline, CDR1 is ENHRY and CDR2 is SYGVKD. The V end lost 11 bases, the J end lost 0 bases, and 13 bases lay between the germline ends. CDR3 size: 14 residues. The CDR3 DNA sequence: TGTGCCCTCTGGGCGGGACCGAACACCGGGGAGCTGTTTTTT. This gives the protein CALWAGPNTGELFF.

This clone occurred a few times. The gene calls are TRBV14 and TRBJ2-5; 8 bases map to TRBD2. Germline assignment: CDR1 SGHDN and CDR2 FVKESK. After removal of 4 bases from V and 2 bases from J, the junction contained 3 bases not matched to a gene. This CDR3 has 14 amino acids. DNA of the CDR3: TGTGCCAGCAGCCTCGGGGGGGGACAAGAGACCCAGTACTTC. This encodes CASSLGGGQETQYF.

The rearrangement uses TRBV5-1 and TRBJ2-7; 9 bases align to TRBD1. J lost 3 bases, V lost 2 bases, and 6 bases had no gene match. Germline CDR1 SGHRS, CDR2 YFSETQ. This CDR3 has 15 residues. In DNA, the CDR3 is TGCGCCAGCAGCTTTGGGACAGGGAGAATCTACGAGCAGTACTTC. As protein: CASSFGTGRIYEQYF. The full variable domain, its missing parts supplied by reference TRBV5-1 and TRBJ2-7, is KAGVTQTPRYLIKTRGQQVTLSCSPISGHRSVSWYQQTPGQGLQFLFEYFSETQRNKGNFPGRFSGRQFSNSRSEMNVSTLELGDSALYLCASSFGTGRIYEQYFGPGTRLTVT.

V gene TRBV5-1 combines with J gene TRBJ2-1; 12 bases agree with TRBD1. CDR1 is SGHRS and CDR2 is YFSETQ in the germline V gene. The trim removed 4 bases at V and 9 bases at J, leaving 5 bases unmatched. This CDR3 has 14 amino acids. The CDR3 DNA reads TGCGCCAGCAGCGTCGGGACAGGGGGCGTTGAGCAGTTCTTC. This sequence encodes CASSVGTGGVEQFF. The variable domain in full, completed from reference TRBV5-1 and TRBJ2-1, reads KAGVTQTPRYLIKTRGQQVTLSCSPISGHRSVSWYQQTPGQGLQFLFEYFSETQRNKGNFPGRFSGRQFSNSRSEMNVSTLELGDSALYLCASSVGTGGVEQFFGPGTRLTVL.